These 3 T cell receptor beta chains originate from one sample sequenced in a study of cytomegalovirus exposure and HLA in healthy donors. Researchers ran the PCR with 60 Vbeta and 13 Jbeta primers. The repertoire was sequenced with immunoSEQ multiplex PCR; TCRdb's copy has only in-frame clones and lacks some. The data show 150,000 to 200,000 clones, approximately 65% seen once. The sequencing sample was made of PBMCs. All receptors derive from a middle-aged man in good health and CMV-seronegative.

The chain links TRBV7-9 to TRBJ2-1; TRBD2 matches 9 bases. The CDR3 sequence is 17 residues long. V gave up 2 bases and J gave up 1 base; unmatched junction bases: 6. Germline CDR1 and CDR2: SEHNR and FQNEAQ (reference sequence). CDR3 loop: CASSLWASGESYNEQFF. The DNA for the CDR3 is TGTGCCAGCAGCTTATGGGCTAGCGGGGAGTCCTACAATGAGCAGTTCTTC.

The chain employs TRBV10-3 and TRBJ2-3; D may be TRBD2 (6 bases). Germline assignment: CDR1 ENHRY and CDR2 SYGVKD. The CDR3 extends over 16 amino acids. V dropped 0 bases and J dropped 0 bases, with 10 bases sitting between them. The CDR3 DNA follows: TGTGCCATCAGTGAGTCCGGGAGTTGGAGCACAGATACGCAGTATTTT. The encoded protein is CAISESGSWSTDTQYF.

This clone was recorded a few times. The chain couples TRBV30 to TRBJ1-2; 7 nucleotides line up with TRBD1. The CDR3 has 18 amino acids. CDR1 and CDR2 from the germline V gene are GTSNPN and SVGIG (reference sequence). Losses at the gene ends were 4 bases for V and 7 bases for J; bases not matched to a gene: 24. DNA for the CDR3: TGTGCCTGGACCCAGAGTGGGCACCTCGAGCTACAGGGGTCTGGCTACACCTTC. This codes for CAWTQSGHLELQGSGYTF.